This T cell receptor beta chain was sequenced for a study of CD8 T cells in ankylosing spondylitis. 5'-RACE, quantitative and with molecular barcodes, yielded the TCR beta libraries. TCRdb reanalysed the 5' RACE reads using MiXCR and keeps one entry per CDR3 protein. This table holds some 250,000 distinct CDR3 sequences, around 7.8% found once. Study outcomes and limitations: Disease-associated clones were CD8+ and fairly uncommon in peripheral blood.

The CDR3 contains 13 residues. Trimming left V 1 base short and J 1 base short, with 4 bases between. The germline V gene has CDR1 LNHNV and CDR2 YYDKDF (reference sequence). Ten or more counts support this clonotype. The target antigen is unknown. The receptor's source is a male donor with ankylosing spondylitis or in good health (not recorded which). The chain is built from TRBV15 and TRBJ1-1; D unclear. Material: blood, either unsorted or a sorted T cell fraction (not recorded which). CDR3 DNA: TGTGCCACCAGCAGAGTGGGGAACACTGAAGCTTTCTTT. Amino acid sequence: CATSRVGNTEAFF. The whole variable domain, filled in from reference TRBV15 and TRBJ1-1, reads DAMVIQNPRYQVTQFGKPVTLSCSQTLNHNVMYWYQQKSSQAPKLLFHYYDKDFNNEADTPDNFQSRRPNTSFCFLDIRSPGLGDTAMYLCATSRVGNTEAFFGQGTRLTVV.